The present entry profiles one T cell receptor beta chain with its context. The sort gate was single viable CD3+CD4+CD8-CD45RO+ cells for memory CD4+ T cells. This specimen comes from a study of memory CD4+ T cells and cytomegalovirus serostatus. Study in general: This sample comes from healthy Belgian adults, several CMV seropositive, approximately 24 seronegative.

Repertoires were generated with immunoSEQ multiplex PCR, while TCRdb's copy carries only in-frame clones and drops some. This table holds approximately 40,000 clones, over 70% found once. CDR1 is GTSNPN and CDR2 is SVGIG in the germline V gene (reference sequence). V was trimmed by 2 bases and J by 0 bases, leaving 13 bases between them. The CDR3 is 15 residues long. The sample taken for sequencing was memory CD4+ T cells from blood. The clonotype was recovered from an adult in good health and CMV-seronegative. The rearrangement joins TRBV30 to TRBJ1-1, with D hard to call. CDR3 sequence (DNA): TGTGCCTGGAGTTCGGTTGGACCCTTGAACACTGAAGCTTTCTTT. Translated, it gives CAWSSVGPLNTEAFF.